Listed below are T cell receptor beta chains from one sample, sequenced in a study of shared clonotypes between healthy human individuals. The repertoire was sequenced with immunoSEQ multiplex PCR; TCRdb's copy has only in-frame clones and lacks some. The table lists some 1,900,000 clones, approximately 94% of them singletons. Sequencing input: naive CD8+ T cells sorted from blood. The receptors originated from a man younger than 30 in good health. The CDR3 runs from the conserved cysteine through the conserved F or W. D genes are given only for firm matches. Not every row has a clone size; where given, it reads once, few, many or a size class.

V: TRBV5-4
size: NA
J: TRBJ2-3
D: NA
CDR3: CASSLAGSTDTQYF
DNA: TGTGCCAGCAGCTTGGCCGGCAGCACAGATACGCAGTATTTT

V: TRBV27
size: once
J: TRBJ2-3
D: TRBD2
CDR3: CASSVAGTSAVITDTQYF
DNA: TGTGCCAGCAGTGTTGCCGGGACTAGCGCCGTAATCACAGATACGCAGTATTTT

V: TRBV7-2
size: NA
J: TRBJ2-5
D: TRBD2
CDR3: CASNPSVAGGLETQYF
DNA: TGTGCCAGCAACCCGAGCGTAGCGGGAGGGCTAGAGACCCAGTACTTC

V: TRBV28
size: NA
J: TRBJ1-1
D: NA
CDR3: CASSYLSRGKAFF
DNA: TGTGCCAGCAGTTACTTAAGTCGTGGGAAAGCTTTCTTT

V: TRBV27
size: NA
J: TRBJ1-1
D: NA
CDR3: CASGGVNTEAFF
DNA: TGTGCCAGCGGGGGGGTGAACACTGAAGCTTTCTTT

V: TRBV7-9
size: once
J: TRBJ2-7
D: NA
CDR3: CASSLAQGHLLEQYF
DNA: TGTGCCAGCAGCTTAGCTCAAGGGCATCTGCTCGAGCAGTACTTC

V: TRBV5-1
size: once
J: TRBJ1-1
D: NA
CDR3: CASSLGPLVTEAFF
DNA: TGCGCCAGCAGCTTGGGACCCTTGGTCACTGAAGCTTTCTTT

V: TRBV13
size: NA
J: TRBJ2-1
D: TRBD2
CDR3: CASSLLAVRSYNEQFF
DNA: TGTGCCAGCAGCTTACTAGCGGTCCGCTCCTACAATGAGCAGTTCTTC

V: TRBV5-8
size: NA
J: TRBJ2-7
D: TRBD2
CDR3: CASNNGGFYEQYF
DNA: TGTGCCAGCAATAACGGGGGGTTCTACGAGCAGTACTTC

V: TRBV5-1
size: NA
J: TRBJ1-4
D: NA
CDR3: CASILGGWENNEKLFF
DNA: TGCGCCAGCATCCTCGGGGGTTGGGAAAATAATGAAAAACTGTTTTTT

V: TRBV7-8
size: NA
J: TRBJ2-2
D: NA
CDR3: CASSSMTGGTTGELFF
DNA: TGTGCCAGCAGCTCGATGACAGGCGGGACGACCGGGGAGCTGTTTTTT

V: TRBV30
size: NA
J: TRBJ2-1
D: NA
CDR3: CAWETSFDEQFF
DNA: TGTGCCTGGGAAACTAGTTTCGATGAGCAGTTCTTC

V: TRBV4-1
size: NA
J: TRBJ1-3
D: NA
CDR3: CASSHTVGNTIYF
DNA: TGCGCCAGCAGCCATACGGTCGGAAACACCATATATTTT

V: TRBV9
size: NA
J: TRBJ2-7
D: TRBD2
CDR3: CASNLAGGPEEQYF
DNA: TGTGCCAGCAACTTAGCGGGAGGGCCGGAGGAGCAGTACTTC

V: TRBV10-3
size: NA
J: TRBJ1-3
D: NA
CDR3: CAISESVQSSGNTIYF
DNA: TGTGCCATCAGTGAGTCGGTACAAAGCTCTGGAAACACCATATATTTT

V: TRBV5-8
size: NA
J: TRBJ2-2
D: NA
CDR3: CASSLRDRDPLWTGELFF
DNA: TGTGCCAGCAGCTTAAGGGACCGGGACCCCCTTTGGACCGGGGAGCTGTTTTTT

V: TRBV7-7
size: NA
J: TRBJ1-6
D: NA
CDR3: CRNHGSSYNSPLHF
DNA: TGTAGGAACCACGGGAGCTCCTATAATTCACCCCTCCACTTT

V: TRBV4-1
size: NA
J: TRBJ2-7
D: NA
CDR3: CASSQDSEGPEAYEQYF
DNA: TGCGCCAGCAGCCAAGATAGCGAAGGACCAGAAGCCTACGAGCAGTACTTC

V: TRBV2
size: few
J: TRBJ2-2
D: NA
CDR3: CASSPFGLTGELFF
DNA: TGTGCCAGCAGTCCTTTCGGGCTCACCGGGGAGCTGTTTTTT

V: TRBV5-4
size: NA
J: TRBJ2-7
D: NA
CDR3: CASSLDSGPGVYEQYF
DNA: TGTGCCAGCAGCTTGGATAGCGGACCTGGGGTCTACGAGCAGTACTTC

V: TRBV2
size: NA
J: TRBJ2-7
D: TRBD2
CDR3: CASIGTSGSQSYEQYF
DNA: TGTGCCAGCATCGGGACTAGCGGGTCACAATCCTACGAGCAGTACTTC

V: TRBV27
size: NA
J: TRBJ2-1
D: NA
CDR3: CASRALSGNEQFF
DNA: TGTGCCAGCAGGGCGTTATCCGGCAATGAGCAGTTCTTC

V: TRBV2
size: NA
J: TRBJ2-7
D: TRBD2
CDR3: CASSEALAGGWTYEQYF
DNA: TGTGCCAGCAGTGAAGCACTAGCGGGGGGATGGACCTACGAGCAGTACTTC

V: TRBV5-4
size: once
J: TRBJ2-7
D: NA
CDR3: CASSLGQGLYEQYF
DNA: TGTGCCAGCAGCTTGGGGCAGGGCCTCTACGAGCAGTACTTC

V: TRBV2
size: NA
J: TRBJ2-7
D: TRBD1
CDR3: CASSETGESYEQYF
DNA: TGTGCCAGCAGTGAGACAGGGGAGTCCTACGAGCAGTACTTC

V: TRBV9
size: NA
J: TRBJ2-7
D: NA
CDR3: CASSVVAGSYEQYF
DNA: TGTGCCAGCAGCGTAGTGGCGGGGTCATACGAGCAGTACTTC

V: TRBV6-5
size: NA
J: TRBJ2-1
D: TRBD1
CDR3: CASSSGTGLGNEQFF
DNA: TGTGCCAGCAGTTCCGGGACAGGACTCGGAAATGAGCAGTTCTTC

V: TRBV4-1
size: NA
J: TRBJ2-3
D: NA
CDR3: CASSSLGTDTQYF
DNA: TGCGCCAGCAGCTCCCTTGGCACAGATACGCAGTATTTT

V: TRBV5-4
size: NA
J: TRBJ2-7
D: NA
CDR3: CASSLAGSGQTYEQYF
DNA: TGTGCCAGCAGCTTGGCCGGGTCAGGACAAACCTACGAGCAGTACTTC

V: TRBV10-1
size: NA
J: TRBJ2-1
D: TRBD2
CDR3: CASSGGLAGSYNEQFF
DNA: TGCGCCAGCAGTGGGGGACTAGCGGGATCCTACAATGAGCAGTTCTTC

V: TRBV2
size: NA
J: TRBJ1-3
D: NA
CDR3: CASSEWDSGNTIYF
DNA: TGTGCCAGCAGTGAATGGGACTCTGGAAACACCATATATTTT

V: TRBV5-1
size: NA
J: TRBJ2-7
D: NA
CDR3: CASSLDGTYEQYF
DNA: TGCGCCAGCAGCCTTGACGGAACCTACGAGCAGTACTTC

V: TRBV6-6
size: once
J: TRBJ2-2
D: NA
CDR3: CASSYGTANTGELFF
DNA: TGTGCCAGCAGTTACGGGACGGCGAACACCGGGGAGCTGTTTTTT

V: TRBV7-6
size: NA
J: TRBJ2-7
D: NA
CDR3: CASSFSGHEQYF
DNA: TGTGCCAGCAGCTTTTCTGGCCACGAGCAGTACTTC

V: TRBV4-1
size: NA
J: TRBJ1-5
D: NA
CDR3: CASSQGGDSNQPQHF
DNA: TGCGCCAGCAGCCAAGGGGGGGATAGCAATCAGCCCCAGCATTTT

V: TRBV30
size: NA
J: TRBJ2-3
D: NA
CDR3: CAWGGQGADTQYF
DNA: TGTGCCTGGGGGGGGCAAGGAGCAGATACGCAGTATTTT

V: TRBV2
size: NA
J: TRBJ2-2
D: NA
CDR3: CASRMTGELFF
DNA: TGTGCCAGCAGGATGACCGGGGAGCTGTTTTTT

V: TRBV5-1
size: NA
J: TRBJ2-7
D: NA
CDR3: CASSFTDSYEQYF
DNA: TGCGCCAGCAGCTTTACGGATTCCTACGAGCAGTACTTC

V: TRBV4-2
size: NA
J: TRBJ2-7
D: NA
CDR3: CASSQVSAALSYEQYF
DNA: TGTGCCAGCAGCCAAGTGTCGGCAGCCCTCTCCTACGAGCAGTACTTC

V: TRBV9
size: NA
J: TRBJ1-1
D: NA
CDR3: CASGWGPNTEAFF
DNA: TGTGCCAGCGGTTGGGGACCCAACACTGAAGCTTTCTTT